A selection of T cell receptor beta chains follows, all from one sample in a study of T cell changes during pregnancy in multiple sclerosis. Profiled with immunoSEQ multiplex PCR; TCRdb holds only in-frame clones, not every one. The repertoire includes about 46,000 clones, 80% to 95% of them detected once, and roughly 2.2% sits in the top ten. The sequencing used peripheral blood, collected in the third trimester of pregnancy. The receptors were gathered from a female donor with multiple sclerosis, enrolled in a pregnancy study. Each CDR3 is given with its conserved first and last residue. D genes are given only for firm matches. Clone size is stated in some rows and not others, as once, few, many or a class when expanded.

d_call,j_call,v_call,clone_size,cdr3_nt,cdr3_aa
TRBD1,TRBJ1-5,TRBV2,.,TGTGCCAGCAGTCGGGACAGGGGGCTCCAGGAGCCCCAGCATTTT,CASSRDRGLQEPQHF
.,TRBJ1-4,TRBV18,.,TGTGCCAGCTCACCACAGGGGAATAATGAAAAACTGTTTTTT,CASSPQGNNEKLFF
.,TRBJ1-2,TRBV29-1,.,TGCAGCGTTGCCTCAGGGTATTATGGCTACACCTTC,CSVASGYYGYTF
.,TRBJ1-4,TRBV4-3,.,TGCGCCAGCAGCCAAGGGGTGGGGGGGAGTGAAAAACTGTTTTTT,CASSQGVGGSEKLFF
TRBD2,TRBJ2-7,TRBV5-1,.,TGCGCCAGCAGCTTCTCAATATTGGGACTAGCTGGCGAGCAGTACTTC,CASSFSILGLAGEQYF
.,TRBJ1-1,TRBV7-9,.,TGTGCCAGCAGCTCCACAACTCAGCGGGCTTTCTTT,CASSSTTQRAFF
TRBD1,TRBJ2-5,TRBV7-2,.,TGTGCCAGCAGCTTTCGGGACAGTCAAGAGACCCAGTACTTC,CASSFRDSQETQYF
TRBD1,TRBJ2-3,TRBV4-3,.,TGCGCCAGCAGCCAAGGCACCACAGGGGGCTGGGCAGATACGCAGTATTTT,CASSQGTTGGWADTQYF
TRBD2,TRBJ2-1,TRBV11-2,.,TGTGCCAGCAGCTTCGAAGGACTAGCGGGAGGATACAATGAGCAGTTCTTC,CASSFEGLAGGYNEQFF
.,TRBJ1-2,TRBV7-9,once,TGTGCCAGCAGCTTAGGACTAGGGGCCCTGGGCGGCTACACCTTC,CASSLGLGALGGYTF
TRBD2,TRBJ2-7,TRBV19,.,TGTGCCAGTAGAGGGGGGTTCGGGACTAGCGACTACGAGCAGTACTTC,CASRGGFGTSDYEQYF